The 19 T cell receptor beta chains presented below share a single source sample, sequenced in a study of cytomegalovirus exposure and HLA in healthy donors. With 60 Vbeta and 13 Jbeta primers, the PCR was carried out. The data were produced by immunoSEQ multiplex PCR, yet TCRdb's version contains in-frame clones alone and is incomplete. Of 90,000 or so clones in the sample, roughly 82% were seen once. Sequenced sample: PBMCs. Receptors were obtained from a man aged 25 to 40 in good health and CMV-seropositive.

V gene TRBV5-1 combines with J gene TRBJ2-2; 7 bases agree with TRBD2. J lost 6 bases, V lost 1 base, and 9 bases had no gene match. CDR1 and CDR2 (germline): SGHRS, YFSETQ. The CDR3 covers 16 residues. CDR3 sequence (DNA): TGCGCCAGCAGCTTGAGCGGGGTCAGAAGCGCCGGGGAGCTGTTTTTT. Its translation is CASSLSGVRSAGELFF.

V gene TRBV30 combines with J gene TRBJ1-2; D is possibly TRBD1 (5 bases). CDR1 GTSNPN and CDR2 SVGIG come from the germline V gene (reference sequence). The CDR3 consists of 14 residues. Trimming pared 0 bases from V and 7 bases from J, leaving 15 bases between. In DNA, the CDR3 is TGTGCCTGGAGTGTAGCAGGGTTGGAGGGTGGCTACACCTTC. It encodes CAWSVAGLEGGYTF.

This chain connects TRBV11-2 to TRBJ2-5, with a weak D call TRBD2 (5 bases). The CDR3 extends over 12 amino acids. Trimming shortened V by 3 bases and J by 5 bases, and 7 bases separated the two germline ends. Looked up from germline, CDR1 is SGHAT and CDR2 is FQNNGV. CDR3 protein: CASSLREETQYF. CDR3 nucleotides: TGTGCCAGCAGCTTGAGGGAGGAGACCCAGTACTTC. The variable domain in full, completed from reference TRBV11-2 and TRBJ2-5, reads EAGVAQSPRYKIIEKRQSVAFWCNPISGHATLYWYQQILGQGPKLLIQFQNNGVVDDSQLPKDRFSAERLKGVDSTLKIQPAKLEDSAVYLCASSLREETQYFGPGTRLLVL.

The chain is built from TRBV2 and TRBJ2-5; 7 nucleotides agree with TRBD2. The CDR3 consists of 13 residues. J lost 1 base, V lost 5 bases, and 1 base had no gene match. CDR1 and CDR2 from the germline V gene are SNHLY and FYNNEI. Written as DNA, the CDR3 is TGTGCCAGCAGTAGCGGGACCCAAGAGACCCAGTACTTC. It specifies CASSSGTQETQYF.

As to this clone: The junction does not match germline at one end; this may be a read error. The DNA for the CDR3 is TGTGCCAGCAGCGTAGACCCCGCAGGCGGGGCCTCCGACGAGCAGTACTTC. Translation: CASSVDPAGGASDEQYF. The V and J genes are TRBV9 and TRBJ2-7; possible D gene TRBD2, 6 bases. CDR3 length: 17 residues. The V gene's germline CDR1 is SGDLS and CDR2 YYNGEE.

This chain uses TRBV2 with TRBJ1-4; 7 bases line up with TRBD1. The CDR3 length is 15 residues. Germline V gene data show CDR1 as SNHLY and CDR2 as FYNNEI. Trimming removed 8 bases from V and 0 bases from J; junction bases left unmatched: 6. CDR3: CASFRGLSTNEKLFF. In DNA form, the CDR3 reads TGTGCCAGCTTCAGGGGGTTGTCAACTAATGAAAAACTGTTTTTT.

The rearrangement links TRBV5-4 to TRBJ2-3; 12 nucleotides line up with TRBD2. The J segment lost 2 bases and the V segment lost 5 bases, leaving 6 bases of the junction unmatched. The CDR3 is 16 residues long. The germline CDR1 and CDR2 sequences are SGHNT and YYREEE (reference sequence). Written as DNA, the CDR3 is TGTGCCAGCAGTTCGGGACTAGCGGGTTTCACAGATACGCAGTATTTT. This codes for CASSSGLAGFTDTQYF.

The chain recombines TRBV11-2 with TRBJ2-3; the match to TRBD1 covers 11 bases. Trimming took 5 bases from V and 2 from J; bases not matched to a gene: 9. This CDR3 comprises 17 residues. Per germline, CDR1 SGHAT and CDR2 FQNNGV. CDR3 in DNA: TGTGCCAGCAGCCCGCGGACAGGGGGCTATTTCACAGATACGCAGTATTTT. Translating it yields CASSPRTGGYFTDTQYF.

This chain uses TRBV6-4 with TRBJ1-5; D remains unclear. This CDR3 has 13 residues. Germline loops: CDR1 MRHNA, CDR2 SNTAGT. V lost 4 bases and J 6 bases, leaving 10 bases between the germline ends. As DNA, the CDR3 is TGTGCCAGCAGTGTAGCAGAGGGTCAGCCCCAGCATTTT. It specifies CASSVAEGQPQHF.

V is TRBV23-1 and J is TRBJ2-7, with 9 bases lining up with TRBD1. TRBV23-1 falls under the ORF class, with uncertain function. J was trimmed by 3 bases and V by 2 bases; bases with no gene match: 8. The CDR3 length is 16 residues. The chain's CDR3 is CASSQHTGGSNYEQYF. The CDR3 DNA reads TGCGCCAGCAGTCAACACACAGGGGGCTCCAACTACGAGCAGTACTTC.

This clone occurred once. V and J are TRBV13 and TRBJ1-1; D is ambiguous. Per germline, CDR1 PRHDT and CDR2 FYEKMQ (reference sequence). The CDR3 length is 15 residues. V gave up 5 bases and J gave up 1 base, with 14 bases separating them. The CDR3 here is CASSQRGNGNTEAFF. CDR3 DNA: TGTGCCAGCAGCCAGCGGGGTAATGGGAACACTGAAGCTTTCTTT.

The chain recombines TRBV7-8 with TRBJ2-1, with no clear D. Germline-derived CDR1 and CDR2 are SGHVS and FQNEAQ. The length of the CDR3 is 11 residues. Between the trimmed V and J ends, which lost 3 bases and 9 bases, there was a span of 6 bases. Here the CDR3 DNA reads TGTGCCAGCAGCTTGGGCCCTGAGCAGTTCTTC. It yields the protein CASSLGPEQFF.

The rearrangement links TRBV28 to TRBJ1-2; D possibly corresponds to TRBD1 (6 bases). CDR1 is MDHEN, CDR2 SYDVKM, per germline. Trimming removed 10 bases at V and 0 bases at J, with 21 bases between. This CDR3 is built from 16 residues. The CDR3 DNA reads as TGTGCCACCACGGAGCAGGGGCGGACTGCTAACTATGGCTACACCTTC. Protein product: CATTEQGRTANYGYTF.

The rearrangement uses TRBV27 and TRBJ2-3; D is undetermined. This CDR3 contains 15 residues. V lost 6 bases to trimming and J lost 4 bases, with 17 bases between them. CDR1 MNHEY and CDR2 SMNVEV come from the germline V gene (reference sequence). Written as DNA, the CDR3 is TGTGCCAGCAGCCTCGCGGCCAGCGACGCAGATACGCAGTATTTT. It is translated as CASSLAASDADTQYF.

This sequence joins TRBV30 and TRBJ2-5, with D possibly matching TRBD2 (6 bases). The length of the CDR3 is 15 residues. The V end lost 0 bases, the J end lost 2 bases, and 13 bases lay between the germline ends. The germline V gene encodes CDR1 GTSNPN and CDR2 SVGIG (reference sequence). CDR3 protein: CAWSVGLAKQETQYF. The CDR3 DNA sequence: TGTGCCTGGAGTGTAGGTCTAGCGAAACAAGAGACCCAGTACTTC.

This clone was observed a few times. This chain links TRBV4-3 with TRBJ1-5; 7 bases fit TRBD1. With V trimmed by 3 bases and J by 1 base, 3 bases remained unmatched. Germline CDR1 is LGHNA and CDR2 is YSLEER. This CDR3 comprises 15 residues. The CDR3 region is CASSHGTDSNQPQHF. CDR3 nucleotide sequence: TGCGCCAGCAGCCATGGGACAGACAGCAATCAGCCCCAGCATTTT.

The gene calls are TRBV29-1 and TRBJ2-6, with a possible D match to TRBD1 (6 bases). Trimming took 5 bases from V and 1 from J, leaving 6 bases between them. The CDR3 sequence is 13 residues long. Per germline, CDR1 SQVTM and CDR2 ANQGSEA. The CDR3 sequence is CSVTGSGANVLTF. CDR3 coding DNA: TGCAGCGTTACAGGGTCTGGGGCCAACGTCCTGACTTTC. The whole variable domain, filled in from reference TRBV29-1 and TRBJ2-6, reads SAVISQKPSRDICQRGTSLTIQCQVDSQVTMMFWYRQQPGQSLTLIATANQGSEATYESGFVIDKFPISRPNLTFSTLTVSNMSPEDSSIYLCSVTGSGANVLTFGAGSRLTVL.

As concerns this clone: This same CDR3 is encoded by further DNA sequences in the sample. The chain couples TRBV7-8 to TRBJ2-7, with D unclear. Germline V lookup: CDR1 SGHVS, CDR2 FQNEAQ. Trimming took off 0 bases at V and 3 bases at J, with 9 bases between the two ends. This CDR3 comprises 14 residues. The CDR3 DNA reads as TGTGCCAGCAGCTTAGCGGTGTCGGTCTACGAGCAGTACTTC. Translated, it gives CASSLAVSVYEQYF.

This clone was observed a few times. This chain uses TRBV4-3 with TRBJ2-3; D gene ambiguous. This CDR3 has 16 residues. Germline V CDR1 and CDR2: LGHNA, YSLEER. Trimming left V 4 bases short and J 2 bases short, with 16 bases between. CDR3 in DNA: TGCGCCAGCAGCCTCGGTGTGTCGCGGATCACAGATACGCAGTATTTT. Translation gives CASSLGVSRITDTQYF.